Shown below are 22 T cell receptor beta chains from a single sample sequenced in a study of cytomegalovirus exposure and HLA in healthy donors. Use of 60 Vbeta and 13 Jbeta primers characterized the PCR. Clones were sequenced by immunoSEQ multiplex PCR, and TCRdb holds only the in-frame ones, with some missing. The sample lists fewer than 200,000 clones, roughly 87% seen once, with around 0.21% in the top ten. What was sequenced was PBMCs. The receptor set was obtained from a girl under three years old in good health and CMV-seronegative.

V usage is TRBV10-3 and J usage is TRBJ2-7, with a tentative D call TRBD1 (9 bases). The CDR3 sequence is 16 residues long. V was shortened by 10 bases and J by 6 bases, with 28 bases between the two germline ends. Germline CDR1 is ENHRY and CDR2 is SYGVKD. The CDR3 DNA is TGTGCCAGCAGGGCCCTAACAGGGGGCGCGGGAGGCGAGCAGTACTTC. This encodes CASRALTGGAGGEQYF.

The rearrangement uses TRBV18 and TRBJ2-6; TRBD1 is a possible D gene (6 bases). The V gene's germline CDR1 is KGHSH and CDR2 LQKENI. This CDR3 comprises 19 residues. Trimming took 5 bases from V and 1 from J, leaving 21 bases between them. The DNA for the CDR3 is TGTGCCAGCTCAAGGACGTCGGCAGGGGTTTCTTCTGGGGCCAACGTCCTGACTTTC. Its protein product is CASSRTSAGVSSGANVLTF.

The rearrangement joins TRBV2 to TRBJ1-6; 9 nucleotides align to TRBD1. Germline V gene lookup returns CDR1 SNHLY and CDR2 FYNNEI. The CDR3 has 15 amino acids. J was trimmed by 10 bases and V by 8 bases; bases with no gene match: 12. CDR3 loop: CASWRDRADGSPLHF. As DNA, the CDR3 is TGTGCCAGCTGGAGGGACAGGGCTGACGGATCACCCCTCCACTTT.

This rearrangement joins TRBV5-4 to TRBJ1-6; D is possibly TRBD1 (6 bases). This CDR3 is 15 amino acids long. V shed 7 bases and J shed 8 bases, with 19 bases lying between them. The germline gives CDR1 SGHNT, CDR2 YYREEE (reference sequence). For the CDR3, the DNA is TGTGCCAGCTCTTGGGGGGGCGAAGGGGATTCACCCCTCCACTTT. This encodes CASSWGGEGDSPLHF.

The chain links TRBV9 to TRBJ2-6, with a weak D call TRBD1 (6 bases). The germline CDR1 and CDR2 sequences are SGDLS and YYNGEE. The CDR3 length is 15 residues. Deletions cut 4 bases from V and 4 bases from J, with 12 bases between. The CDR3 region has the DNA TGTGCCAGCAGCTCCAGGGGTTCCGGGGCCAACGTCCTGACTTTC. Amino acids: CASSSRGSGANVLTF.

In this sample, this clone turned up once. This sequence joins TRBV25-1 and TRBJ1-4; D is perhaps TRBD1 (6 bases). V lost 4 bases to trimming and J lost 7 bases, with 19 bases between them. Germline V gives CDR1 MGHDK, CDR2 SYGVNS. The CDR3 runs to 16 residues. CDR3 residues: CASSGGRGGFIEKLFF. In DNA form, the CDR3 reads TGTGCCAGCAGTGGGGGGAGGGGGGGATTTATTGAAAAACTGTTTTTT.

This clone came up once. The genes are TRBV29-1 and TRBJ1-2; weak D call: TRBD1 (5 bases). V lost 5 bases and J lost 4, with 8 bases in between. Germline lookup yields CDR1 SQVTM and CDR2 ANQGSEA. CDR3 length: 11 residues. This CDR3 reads CSVQGGYGYTF. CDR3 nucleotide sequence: TGCAGCGTTCAGGGTGGCTATGGCTACACCTTC.

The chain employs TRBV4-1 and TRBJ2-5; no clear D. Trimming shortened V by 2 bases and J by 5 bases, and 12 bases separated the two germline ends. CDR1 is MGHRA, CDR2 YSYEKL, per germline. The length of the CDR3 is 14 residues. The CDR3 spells CASSQKHEAETQYF. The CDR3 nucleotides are TGCGCCAGCAGCCAAAAGCATGAGGCCGAGACCCAGTACTTC.

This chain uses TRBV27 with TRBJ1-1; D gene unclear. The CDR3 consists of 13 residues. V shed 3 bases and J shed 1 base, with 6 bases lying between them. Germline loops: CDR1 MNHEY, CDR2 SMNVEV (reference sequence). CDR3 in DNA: TGTGCCAGCAGTTTTAATCCGAACACTGAAGCTTTCTTT. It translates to CASSFNPNTEAFF.

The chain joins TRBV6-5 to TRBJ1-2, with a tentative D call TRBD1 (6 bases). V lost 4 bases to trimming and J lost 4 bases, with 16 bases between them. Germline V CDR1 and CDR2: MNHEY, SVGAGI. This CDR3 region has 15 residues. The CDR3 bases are TGTGCCAGCAGTTCCTCGTGGAGGACAGCCTATGGCTACACCTTC. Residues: CASSSSWRTAYGYTF.

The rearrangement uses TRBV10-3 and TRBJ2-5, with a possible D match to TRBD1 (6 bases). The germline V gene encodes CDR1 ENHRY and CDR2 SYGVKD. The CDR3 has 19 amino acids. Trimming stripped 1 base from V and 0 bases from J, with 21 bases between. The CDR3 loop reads CAISEYGTGWESDQETQYF. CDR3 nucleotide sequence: TGTGCCATCAGTGAGTATGGCACAGGGTGGGAATCCGACCAAGAGACCCAGTACTTC.

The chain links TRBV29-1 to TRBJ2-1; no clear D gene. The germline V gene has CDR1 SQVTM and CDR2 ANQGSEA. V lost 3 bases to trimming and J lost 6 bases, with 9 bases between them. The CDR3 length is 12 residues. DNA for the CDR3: TGCAGCGTTGAGGTCCAGTCCAATGAGCAGTTCTTC. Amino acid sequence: CSVEVQSNEQFF.

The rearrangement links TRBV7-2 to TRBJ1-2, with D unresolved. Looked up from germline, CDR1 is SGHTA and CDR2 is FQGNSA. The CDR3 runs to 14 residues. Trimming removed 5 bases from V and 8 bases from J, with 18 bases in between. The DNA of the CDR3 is TGTGCCAGCAGCCTTATCGATCAGGTGGCAGGCTACACCTTC. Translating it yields CASSLIDQVAGYTF.

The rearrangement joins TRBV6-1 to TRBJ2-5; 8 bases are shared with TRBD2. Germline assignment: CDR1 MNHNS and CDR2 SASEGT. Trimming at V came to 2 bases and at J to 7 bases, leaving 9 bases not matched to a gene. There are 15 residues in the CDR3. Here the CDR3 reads CASSEFPGREGTQYF. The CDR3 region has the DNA TGTGCCAGCAGTGAATTCCCAGGCCGGGAGGGGACCCAGTACTTC.

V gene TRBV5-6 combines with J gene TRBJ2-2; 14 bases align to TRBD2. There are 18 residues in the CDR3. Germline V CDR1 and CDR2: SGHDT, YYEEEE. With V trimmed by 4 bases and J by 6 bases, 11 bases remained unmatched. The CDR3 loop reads CASSTLPGLAGEAGELFF. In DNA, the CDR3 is TGTGCCAGCAGCACACTTCCGGGACTAGCGGGAGAGGCCGGGGAGCTGTTTTTT.

CDR3 coding DNA: TGTGCCAGCAGTGTTTGGGACAGGGGGCTGAACACTGAAGCTTTCTTT. Its translation is CASSVWDRGLNTEAFF. The chain links TRBV6-1 to TRBJ1-1; 12 bases map to TRBD1. This CDR3 region has 16 residues. The ends lost 4 bases at V and 0 bases at J; junction bases unmatched: 3. From germline, CDR1 is MNHNS and CDR2 SASEGT.

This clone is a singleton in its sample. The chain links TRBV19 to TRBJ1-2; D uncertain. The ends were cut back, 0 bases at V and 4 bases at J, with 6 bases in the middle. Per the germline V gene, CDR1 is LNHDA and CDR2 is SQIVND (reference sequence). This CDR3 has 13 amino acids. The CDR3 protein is CASSIDPSYGYTF. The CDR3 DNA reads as TGTGCCAGTAGTATAGATCCGTCCTATGGCTACACCTTC.

CDR3: CAWKANSYEQYF. Written as DNA, the CDR3 is TGTGCCTGGAAAGCGAATTCCTACGAGCAGTACTTC. The rearrangement joins TRBV30 to TRBJ2-7; D is unclear. V shed 4 bases and J shed 1 base, with 8 bases lying between them. The CDR3 has 12 residues. Germline V gene data show CDR1 as GTSNPN and CDR2 as SVGIG (reference sequence).

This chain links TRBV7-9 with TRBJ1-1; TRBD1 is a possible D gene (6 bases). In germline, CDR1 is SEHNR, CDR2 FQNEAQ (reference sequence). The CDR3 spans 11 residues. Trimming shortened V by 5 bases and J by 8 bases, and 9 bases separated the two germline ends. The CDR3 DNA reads TGTGCCAGCAGCCTCGGGACAGAAGCTTTCTTT. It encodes CASSLGTEAFF. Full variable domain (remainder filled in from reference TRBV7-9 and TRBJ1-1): DTGVSQNPRHKITKRGQNVTFRCDPISEHNRLYWYRQTLGQGPEFLTYFQNEAQLEKSRLLSDRFSAERPKGSFSTLEIQRTEQGDSAMYLCASSLGTEAFFGQGTRLTVV.

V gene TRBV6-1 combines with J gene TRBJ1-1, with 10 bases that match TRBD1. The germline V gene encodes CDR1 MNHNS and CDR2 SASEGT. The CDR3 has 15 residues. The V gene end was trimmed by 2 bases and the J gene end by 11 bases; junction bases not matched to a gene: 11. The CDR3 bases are TGTGCCAGCAGTGAATCCTGGACAGGGGGTATTGAGGCTTTCTTT. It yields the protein CASSESWTGGIEAFF.

The CDR3 region has the DNA TGTGCCACCAGCAAAGACAGGGGGAACACTGAAGCTTTCTTT. Protein product: CATSKDRGNTEAFF. The chain joins TRBV15 to TRBJ1-1; 8 bases line up with TRBD1. J was trimmed by 1 base and V by 4 bases; bases with no gene match: 2. Per germline, CDR1 LNHNV and CDR2 YYDKDF (reference sequence). The CDR3 is 14 amino acids. Full variable domain (rest looked up from reference TRBV15 and TRBJ1-1): DAMVIQNPRYQVTQFGKPVTLSCSQTLNHNVMYWYQQKSSQAPKLLFHYYDKDFNNEADTPDNFQSRRPNTSFCFLDIRSPGLGDTAMYLCATSKDRGNTEAFFGQGTRLTVV.

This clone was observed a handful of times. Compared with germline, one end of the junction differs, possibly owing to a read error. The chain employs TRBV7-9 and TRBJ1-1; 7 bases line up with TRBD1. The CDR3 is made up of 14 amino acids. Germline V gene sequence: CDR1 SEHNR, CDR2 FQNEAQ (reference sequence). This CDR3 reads CSSSPSGGNSEAFF. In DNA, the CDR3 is TGTTCCAGCAGCCCCTCAGGGGGAAATTCTGAAGCTTTCTTT.